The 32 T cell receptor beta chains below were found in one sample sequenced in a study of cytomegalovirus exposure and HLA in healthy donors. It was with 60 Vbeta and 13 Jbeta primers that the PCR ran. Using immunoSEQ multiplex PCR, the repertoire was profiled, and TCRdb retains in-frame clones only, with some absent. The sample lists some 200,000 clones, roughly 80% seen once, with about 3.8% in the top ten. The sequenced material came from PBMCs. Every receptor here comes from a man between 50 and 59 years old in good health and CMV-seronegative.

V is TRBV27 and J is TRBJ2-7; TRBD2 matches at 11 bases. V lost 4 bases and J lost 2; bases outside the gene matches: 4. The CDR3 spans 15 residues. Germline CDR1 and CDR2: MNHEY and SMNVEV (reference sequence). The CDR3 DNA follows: TGTGCCAGCAGTTCTGAGACTAGCGGGGCCTACGAGCAGTACTTC. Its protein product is CASSSETSGAYEQYF.

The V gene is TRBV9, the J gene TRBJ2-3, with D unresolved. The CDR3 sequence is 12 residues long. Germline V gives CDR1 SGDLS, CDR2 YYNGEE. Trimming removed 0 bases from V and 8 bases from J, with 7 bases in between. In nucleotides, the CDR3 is TGTGCCAGCAGCGTAGGCGGTGGTACGCAGTATTTT. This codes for CASSVGGGTQYF.

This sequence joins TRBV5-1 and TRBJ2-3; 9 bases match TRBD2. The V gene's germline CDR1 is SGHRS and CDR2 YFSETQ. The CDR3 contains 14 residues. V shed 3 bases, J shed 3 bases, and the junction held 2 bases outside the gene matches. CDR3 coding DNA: TGCGCCAGCAGCTCCACTAGCGGGACAGATACGCAGTATTTT. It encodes CASSSTSGTDTQYF. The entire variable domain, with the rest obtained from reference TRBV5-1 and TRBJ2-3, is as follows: KAGVTQTPRYLIKTRGQQVTLSCSPISGHRSVSWYQQTPGQGLQFLFEYFSETQRNKGNFPGRFSGRQFSNSRSEMNVSTLELGDSALYLCASSSTSGTDTQYFGPGTRLTVL.

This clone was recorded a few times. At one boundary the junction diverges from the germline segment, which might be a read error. In nucleotides, the CDR3 is TGTTCCAGCAGACCGCCCGGGACAGGGGATTTTGGCTACACCTTC. Residues: CSSRPPGTGDFGYTF. The chain uses TRBV7-9 and TRBJ1-2; the match to TRBD1 covers 10 bases. Germline CDR1 SEHNR, CDR2 FQNEAQ (reference sequence). There are 15 residues in the CDR3.

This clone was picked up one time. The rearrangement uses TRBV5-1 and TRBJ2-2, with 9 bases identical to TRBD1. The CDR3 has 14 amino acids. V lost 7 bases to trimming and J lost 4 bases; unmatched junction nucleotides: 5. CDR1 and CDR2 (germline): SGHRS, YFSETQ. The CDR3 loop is CASSQGAGTGELFF. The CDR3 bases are TGCGCCAGCTCACAGGGGGCGGGCACCGGGGAGCTGTTTTTT. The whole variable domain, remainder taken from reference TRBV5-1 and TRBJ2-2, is KAGVTQTPRYLIKTRGQQVTLSCSPISGHRSVSWYQQTPGQGLQFLFEYFSETQRNKGNFPGRFSGRQFSNSRSEMNVSTLELGDSALYLCASSQGAGTGELFFGEGSRLTVL.

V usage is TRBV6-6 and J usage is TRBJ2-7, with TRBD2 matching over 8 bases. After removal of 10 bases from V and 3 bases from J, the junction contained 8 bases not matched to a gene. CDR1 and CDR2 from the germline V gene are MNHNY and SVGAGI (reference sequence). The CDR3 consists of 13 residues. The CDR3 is CATTGGALYEQYF. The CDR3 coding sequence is TGTGCCACTACGGGGGGGGCCCTCTACGAGCAGTACTTC.

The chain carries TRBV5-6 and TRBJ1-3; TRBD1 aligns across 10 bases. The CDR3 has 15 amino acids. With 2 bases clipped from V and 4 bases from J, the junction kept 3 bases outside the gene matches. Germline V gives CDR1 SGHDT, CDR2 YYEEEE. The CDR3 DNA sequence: TGTGCCAGCAGCTTTCGACAGGGGGCGGGAAACACCATATATTTT. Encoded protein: CASSFRQGAGNTIYF.

The CDR3: CASSQPDRVHGYTF. CDR3 DNA: TGTGCCAGCAGTCAGCCCGACCGGGTCCATGGCTACACCTTC. The rearrangement joins TRBV25-1 to TRBJ1-2; no clear D. The CDR3 is 14 amino acids. Trimming took off 5 bases at V and 6 bases at J, with 16 bases between the two ends. Germline V lookup: CDR1 MGHDK, CDR2 SYGVNS.

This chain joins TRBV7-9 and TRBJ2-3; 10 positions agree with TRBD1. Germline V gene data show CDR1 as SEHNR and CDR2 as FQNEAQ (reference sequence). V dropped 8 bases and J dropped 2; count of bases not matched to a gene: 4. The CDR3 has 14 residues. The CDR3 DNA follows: TGTGCCAGCCGGACAGGGGGGTTCACAGATACGCAGTATTTT. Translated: CASRTGGFTDTQYF.

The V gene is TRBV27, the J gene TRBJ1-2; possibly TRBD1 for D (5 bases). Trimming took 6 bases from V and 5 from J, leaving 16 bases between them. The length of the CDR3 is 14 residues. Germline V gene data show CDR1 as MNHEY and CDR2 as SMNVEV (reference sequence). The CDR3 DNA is TGTGCCAGCAGCTCGGTCCAGGGAGGGTATGGCTACACCTTC. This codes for CASSSVQGGYGYTF.

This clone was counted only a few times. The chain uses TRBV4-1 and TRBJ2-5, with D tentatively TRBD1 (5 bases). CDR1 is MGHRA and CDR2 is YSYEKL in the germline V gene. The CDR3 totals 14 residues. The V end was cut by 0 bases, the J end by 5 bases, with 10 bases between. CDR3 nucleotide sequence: TGCGCCAGCAGCCAAGAAGGCTCAGGGGAGACCCAGTACTTC. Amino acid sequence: CASSQEGSGETQYF.

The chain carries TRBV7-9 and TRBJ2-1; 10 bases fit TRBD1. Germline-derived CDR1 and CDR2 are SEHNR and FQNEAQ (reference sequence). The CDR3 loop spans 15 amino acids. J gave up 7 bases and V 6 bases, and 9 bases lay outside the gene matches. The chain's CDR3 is CASRSRQGARNEQFF. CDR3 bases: TGTGCCAGCAGATCTAGACAGGGGGCGCGGAATGAGCAGTTCTTC. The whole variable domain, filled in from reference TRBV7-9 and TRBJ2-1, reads DTGVSQNPRHKITKRGQNVTFRCDPISEHNRLYWYRQTLGQGPEFLTYFQNEAQLEKSRLLSDRFSAERPKGSFSTLEIQRTEQGDSAMYLCASRSRQGARNEQFFGPGTRLTVL.

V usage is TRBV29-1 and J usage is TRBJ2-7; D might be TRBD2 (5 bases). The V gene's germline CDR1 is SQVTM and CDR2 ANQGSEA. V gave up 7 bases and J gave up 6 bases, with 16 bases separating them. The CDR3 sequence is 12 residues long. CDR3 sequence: CSAEGMGSEQYF. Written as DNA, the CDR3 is TGCAGCGCCGAGGGCATGGGTTCCGAGCAGTACTTC.

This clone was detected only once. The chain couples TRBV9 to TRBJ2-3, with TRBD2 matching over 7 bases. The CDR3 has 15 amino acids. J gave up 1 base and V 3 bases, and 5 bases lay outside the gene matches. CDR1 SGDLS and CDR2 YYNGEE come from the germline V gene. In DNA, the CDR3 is TGTGCCAGCAGCGGAAGCGGGGCGCGCACAGATACGCAGTATTTT. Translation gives CASSGSGARTDTQYF.

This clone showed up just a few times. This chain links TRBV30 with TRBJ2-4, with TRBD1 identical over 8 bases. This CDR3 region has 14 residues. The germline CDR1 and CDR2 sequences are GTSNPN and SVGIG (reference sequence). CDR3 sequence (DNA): TGTGCAGGGGACAGGCAAGAGAGGGGCAACATTCAGTACTTC. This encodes CAGDRQERGNIQYF.

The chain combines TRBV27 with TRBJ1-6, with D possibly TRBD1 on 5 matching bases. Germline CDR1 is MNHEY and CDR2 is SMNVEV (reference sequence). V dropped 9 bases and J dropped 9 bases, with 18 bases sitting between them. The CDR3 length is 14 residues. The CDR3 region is CASGWGGFGSPLHF. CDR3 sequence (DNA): TGTGCCAGTGGGTGGGGGGGGTTCGGTTCACCCCTCCACTTT.

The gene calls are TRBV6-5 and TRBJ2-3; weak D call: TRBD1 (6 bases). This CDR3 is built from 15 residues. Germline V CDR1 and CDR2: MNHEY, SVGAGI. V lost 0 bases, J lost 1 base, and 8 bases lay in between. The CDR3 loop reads CASSYSGQRTDTQYF. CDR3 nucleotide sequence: TGTGCCAGCAGTTACTCGGGACAACGCACAGATACGCAGTATTTT.

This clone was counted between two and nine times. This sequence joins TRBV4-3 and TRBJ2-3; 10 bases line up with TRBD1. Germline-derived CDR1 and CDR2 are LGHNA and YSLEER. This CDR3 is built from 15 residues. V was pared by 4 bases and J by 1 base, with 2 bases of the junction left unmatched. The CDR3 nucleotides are TGCGCCAGCAGCCTCGGACAGGGGGGCACAGATACGCAGTATTTT. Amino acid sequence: CASSLGQGGTDTQYF.

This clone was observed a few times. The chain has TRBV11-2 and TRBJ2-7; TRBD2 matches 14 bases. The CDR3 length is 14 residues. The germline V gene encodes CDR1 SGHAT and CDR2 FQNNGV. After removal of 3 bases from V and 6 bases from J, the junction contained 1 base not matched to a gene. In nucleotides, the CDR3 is TGTGCCAGCAGCTTTGGGACTAGCGGGAGCGAGCAGTACTTC. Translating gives CASSFGTSGSEQYF.

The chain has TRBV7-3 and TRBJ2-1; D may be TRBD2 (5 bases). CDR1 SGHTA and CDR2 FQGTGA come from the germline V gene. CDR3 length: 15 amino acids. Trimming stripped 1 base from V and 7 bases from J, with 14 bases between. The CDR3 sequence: CASSLMGSLRNEQFF. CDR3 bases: TGTGCCAGCAGCTTAATGGGGAGTTTACGTAATGAGCAGTTCTTC. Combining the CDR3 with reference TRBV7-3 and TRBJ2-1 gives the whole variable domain GAGVSQTPSNKVTEKGKYVELRCDPISGHTALYWYRQSLGQGPEFLIYFQGTGAADDSGLPNDRFFAVRPEGSVSTLKIQRTERGDSAVYLCASSLMGSLRNEQFFGPGTRLTVL.

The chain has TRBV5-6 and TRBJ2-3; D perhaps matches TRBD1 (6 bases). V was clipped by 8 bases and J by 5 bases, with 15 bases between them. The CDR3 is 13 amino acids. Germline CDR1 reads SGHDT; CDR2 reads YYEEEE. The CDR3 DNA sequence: TGTGCCAGTTCGAAGACAGGAGGAGATACGCAGTATTTT. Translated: CASSKTGGDTQYF. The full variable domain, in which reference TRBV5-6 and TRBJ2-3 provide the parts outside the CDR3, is DAGVTQSPTHLIKTRGQQVTLRCSPKSGHDTVSWYQQALGQGPQFIFQYYEEEERQRGNFPDRFSGHQFPNYSSELNVNALLLGDSALYLCASSKTGGDTQYFGPGTRLTVL.

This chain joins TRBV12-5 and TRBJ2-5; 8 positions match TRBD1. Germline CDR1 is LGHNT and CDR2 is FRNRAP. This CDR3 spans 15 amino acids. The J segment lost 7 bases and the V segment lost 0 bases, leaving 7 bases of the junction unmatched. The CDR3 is CASGLVPGGEVTQYF. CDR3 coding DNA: TGTGCTAGTGGTTTGGTTCCAGGGGGCGAGGTGACCCAGTACTTC.

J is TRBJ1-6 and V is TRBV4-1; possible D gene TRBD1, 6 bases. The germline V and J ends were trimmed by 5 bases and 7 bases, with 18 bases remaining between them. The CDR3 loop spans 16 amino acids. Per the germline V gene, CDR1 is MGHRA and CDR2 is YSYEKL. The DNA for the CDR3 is TGCGCCAGCAGCGGGGGGGCAGGGATGGGGAATTCACCCCTCCACTTT. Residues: CASSGGAGMGNSPLHF.

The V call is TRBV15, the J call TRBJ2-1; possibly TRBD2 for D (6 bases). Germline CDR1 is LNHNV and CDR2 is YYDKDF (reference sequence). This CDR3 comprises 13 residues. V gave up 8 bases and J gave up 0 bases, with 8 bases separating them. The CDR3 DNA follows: TGTGCCACCGGGACTGCCTCCTACAATGAGCAGTTCTTC. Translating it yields CATGTASYNEQFF.

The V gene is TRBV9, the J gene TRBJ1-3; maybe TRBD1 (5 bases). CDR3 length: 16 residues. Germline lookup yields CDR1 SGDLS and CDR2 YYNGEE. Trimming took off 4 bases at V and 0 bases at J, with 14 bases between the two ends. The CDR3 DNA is TGTGCCAGCAGCCCCCCCCAGGGCCTCTCTGGAAACACCATATATTTT. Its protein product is CASSPPQGLSGNTIYF.

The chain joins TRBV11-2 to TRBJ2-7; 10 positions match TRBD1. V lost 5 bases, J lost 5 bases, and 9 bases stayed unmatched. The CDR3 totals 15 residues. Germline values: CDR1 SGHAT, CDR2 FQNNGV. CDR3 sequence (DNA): TGTGCCAGCAGCGCGGTCCGGGACAGGGGAAACGAGCAGTACTTC. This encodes CASSAVRDRGNEQYF.

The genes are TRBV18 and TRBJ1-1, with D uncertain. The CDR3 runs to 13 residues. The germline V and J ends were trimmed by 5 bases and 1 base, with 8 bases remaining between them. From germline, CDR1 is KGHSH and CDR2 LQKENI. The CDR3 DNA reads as TGTGCCAGCTCAACTTCACGGAACACTGAAGCTTTCTTT. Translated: CASSTSRNTEAFF.

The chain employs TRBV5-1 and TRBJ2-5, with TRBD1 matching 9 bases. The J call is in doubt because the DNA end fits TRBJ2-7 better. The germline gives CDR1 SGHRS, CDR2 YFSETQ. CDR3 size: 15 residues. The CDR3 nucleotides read TGCGCCAGCAGCTTGGCCGGGACAGGGACCTACGAGCAGTACTTC. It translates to CASSLAGTGTYEQYF.

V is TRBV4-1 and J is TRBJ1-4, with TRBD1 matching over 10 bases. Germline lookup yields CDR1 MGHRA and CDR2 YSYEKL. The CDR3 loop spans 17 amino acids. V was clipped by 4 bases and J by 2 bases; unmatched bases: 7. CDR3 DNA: TGCGCCAGCAGCCTCCGGGACAGGGGAGGGACTAATGAAAAACTGTTTTTT. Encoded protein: CASSLRDRGGTNEKLFF.

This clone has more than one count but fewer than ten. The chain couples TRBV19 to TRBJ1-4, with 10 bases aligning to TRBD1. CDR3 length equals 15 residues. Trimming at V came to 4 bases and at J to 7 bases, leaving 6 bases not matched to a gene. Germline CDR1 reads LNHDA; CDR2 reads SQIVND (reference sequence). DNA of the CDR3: TGTGCCAGTAGTAAGCGACAGGGGGCGCGTGAAAAACTGTTTTTT. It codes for CASSKRQGAREKLFF.

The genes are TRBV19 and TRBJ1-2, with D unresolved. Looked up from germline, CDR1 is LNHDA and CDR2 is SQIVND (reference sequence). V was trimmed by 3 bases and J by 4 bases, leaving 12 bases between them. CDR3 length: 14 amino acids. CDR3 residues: CASSIPSRIYGYTF. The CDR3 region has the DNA TGTGCCAGTAGTATCCCGAGCAGGATCTATGGCTACACCTTC.

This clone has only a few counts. CDR3 in amino acids: CASSLSHIRKGFHTEAFF. The CDR3 coding sequence is TGTGCCAGCAGCTTATCACATATCCGGAAGGGGTTTCACACTGAAGCTTTCTTT. The rearrangement uses TRBV11-2 and TRBJ1-1; tentative D call: TRBD1 (5 bases). The CDR3 consists of 18 residues. V was trimmed by 2 bases and J by 3 bases, leaving 22 bases between them. Germline lookup yields CDR1 SGHAT and CDR2 FQNNGV.